A single sample gave rise to the 26 T cell receptor beta chains below, sequenced in a study of cytomegalovirus exposure and HLA in healthy donors. Use of 60 Vbeta and 13 Jbeta primers characterized the PCR. Generated by immunoSEQ multiplex PCR, the TCRdb table keeps only in-frame clones and is missing some. The sample yields approximately 160,000 clones, approximately 71% seen once. Sequenced: PBMCs. The receptor source for this set is a man aged 45-65 years in good health and CMV-seronegative.

The genes are TRBV6-5 and TRBJ1-1; 9 positions agree with TRBD1. Trimming at V came to 6 bases and at J to 4 bases, leaving 3 bases not matched to a gene. Germline V gene sequence: CDR1 MNHEY, CDR2 SVGAGI. This CDR3 contains 13 residues. The CDR3 protein is CASSRDRATEAFF. CDR3 in DNA: TGTGCCAGCAGCCGGGACAGGGCCACTGAAGCTTTCTTT.

For the CDR3, the DNA is TGTGCCAGCAGCTCCCCTGAGGACATTTTTAACACTGAAGCTTTCTTT. The encoded protein is CASSSPEDIFNTEAFF. The rearrangement uses TRBV5-6 and TRBJ1-1, with a tentative D call TRBD1 (5 bases). CDR3 size: 16 residues. Germline V gene sequence: CDR1 SGHDT, CDR2 YYEEEE. Trimming left V 3 bases short and J 2 bases short, with 17 bases between. The entire variable domain, with the rest obtained from reference TRBV5-6 and TRBJ1-1, is as follows: DAGVTQSPTHLIKTRGQQVTLRCSPKSGHDTVSWYQQALGQGPQFIFQYYEEEERQRGNFPDRFSGHQFPNYSSELNVNALLLGDSALYLCASSSPEDIFNTEAFFGQGTRLTVV.

The gene calls are TRBV13 and TRBJ2-7, with TRBD1 identical over 8 bases. This CDR3 has 14 residues. Looked up from germline, CDR1 is PRHDT and CDR2 is FYEKMQ (reference sequence). Trimming cost V 5 bases and J 6 bases; bases outside gene matches: 9. For the CDR3, the DNA is TGTGCCAGCAGCCGATGGACAGGGTCGGGCGAGCAGTACTTC. Residues: CASSRWTGSGEQYF.

The genes are TRBV18 and TRBJ2-2, with a weak D call TRBD1 (6 bases). This CDR3 is 14 amino acids long. Germline-derived CDR1 and CDR2 are KGHSH and LQKENI. Trimming took 6 bases from V and 3 from J, leaving 11 bases between them. The DNA for the CDR3 is TGTGCCAGCTCCCCCTACAGGGACACCGGGGAGCTGTTTTTT. Residues: CASSPYRDTGELFF.

This clone was picked up a small number of times. The V and J genes are TRBV6-1 and TRBJ2-7; 7 bases are a match to TRBD2. There are 14 residues in the CDR3. J lost 3 bases, V lost 7 bases, and 9 bases had no gene match. Germline values: CDR1 MNHNS, CDR2 SASEGT. In nucleotides, the CDR3 is TGTGCCAGCACCTCGTGGGGGGGAAACTACGAGCAGTACTTC. Translating gives CASTSWGGNYEQYF.

CDR3 sequence reads: CASGTGSGNEQFF. CDR3 nucleotide sequence: TGTGCCAGCGGAACAGGGTCGGGCAATGAGCAGTTCTTC. The chain joins TRBV2 to TRBJ2-1; D perhaps matches TRBD1 (6 bases). Germline lookup yields CDR1 SNHLY and CDR2 FYNNEI. Trimming left V 8 bases short and J 6 bases short, with 14 bases between. The CDR3 has 13 residues.

The chain has TRBV20-1 and TRBJ2-7; D is uncertain. This CDR3 is built from 11 residues. Trimming cost V 6 bases and J 7 bases, with 13 bases left between them. The germline V gene encodes CDR1 DFQATT and CDR2 SNEGSKA (reference sequence). CDR3 bases: TGCAGTGCAAAAGCCCCCCGGGAGCAGTACTTC. Protein sequence: CSAKAPREQYF.

This chain connects TRBV7-2 to TRBJ2-5; 7 bases are a match to TRBD2. The CDR3 consists of 14 residues. V trimming: 6 bases; J trimming: 4 bases; junction bases outside the gene matches: 8. Germline values: CDR1 SGHTA, CDR2 FQGNSA. The CDR3 here is CASRPTRGGETQYF. CDR3 nucleotides: TGTGCCAGCAGGCCCACGCGCGGGGGAGAGACCCAGTACTTC.

The table lists this clone with a few counts. The chain combines TRBV7-2 with TRBJ1-1, with TRBD1 matching over 9 bases. CDR1 and CDR2 (germline): SGHTA, FQGNSA. After removal of 5 bases from V and 4 bases from J, the junction contained 8 bases not matched to a gene. This CDR3 spans 15 amino acids. CDR3 sequence: CASSPGTGYTTEAFF. The CDR3 nucleotides are TGTGCCAGCAGCCCCGGGACAGGGTATACCACTGAAGCTTTCTTT. The full variable domain, in which reference TRBV7-2 and TRBJ1-1 provide the parts outside the CDR3, is GAGVSQSPSNKVTEKGKDVELRCDPISGHTALYWYRQSLGQGLEFLIYFQGNSAPDKSGLPSDRFSAERTGGSVSTLTIQRTQQEDSAVYLCASSPGTGYTTEAFFGQGTRLTVV.

Note on this clone: Its ends do not fully match the called genes, so a read error is possible. Other nucleotide sequences from this sample produce the same CDR3. The chain is built from TRBV7-8 and TRBJ1-6, with TRBD1 as a possible D gene (6 bases). This CDR3 is 16 amino acids long. The germline gives CDR1 SGHVS, CDR2 FQNEAQ. CDR3 in DNA: TGTGCCAGCAGCCCCCGACAGGAGTCCTATAATTCCCCCCTCCACTTT. Encoded protein: CASSPRQESYNSPLHF.

The chain combines TRBV4-1 with TRBJ2-1; D unresolved. With 8 bases removed from V and 4 bases from J, the gap between germline ends came to 9 bases. This CDR3 is built from 12 residues. Germline V gives CDR1 MGHRA, CDR2 YSYEKL. The CDR3: CASATVYNEQFF. CDR3 coding DNA: TGCGCCAGCGCCACGGTTTACAATGAGCAGTTCTTC.

The CDR3: CASSLAEGAYDTQYF. In DNA form, the CDR3 reads TGTGCCAGCAGCTTAGCGGAGGGGGCATATGATACGCAGTATTTT. The chain has TRBV7-6 and TRBJ2-3; weak D call: TRBD1 (7 bases). The CDR3 is 15 residues long. Per germline, CDR1 SGHVS and CDR2 FNYEAQ. Trimming left V 0 bases short and J 6 bases short, with 13 bases between.

CDR3 sequence (DNA): TGTGCCAGCAGCTCCCTTAGCGGGGGGAGCACAGATACGCAGTATTTT. Amino acid sequence: CASSSLSGGSTDTQYF. The chain combines TRBV5-4 with TRBJ2-3; 10 positions agree with TRBD2. This CDR3 contains 16 residues. Germline CDR1 reads SGHNT; CDR2 reads YYREEE (reference sequence). V dropped 3 bases and J dropped 0; count of bases not matched to a gene: 4.

This clone appeared once. V is TRBV10-1 and J is TRBJ2-5; D is possibly TRBD2 (6 bases). This CDR3 comprises 13 residues. Looked up from germline, CDR1 is WNHNN and CDR2 is SYGVQD (reference sequence). Trimming removed 1 base from V and 11 bases from J, with 14 bases in between. CDR3 residues: CASSELRGGEQYF. DNA for the CDR3: TGCGCCAGCAGTGAGTTGCGGGGTGGAGAGCAGTACTTC.

This clone turned up a few times. V and J are TRBV28 and TRBJ1-2; the match to TRBD1 covers 8 bases. The CDR3 totals 14 residues. J gave up 4 bases and V 5 bases, and 6 bases lay outside the gene matches. The germline V gene has CDR1 MDHEN and CDR2 SYDVKM. The CDR3 DNA reads TGTGCCAGCAGTCAGACAGGGGTTAGCTATGGCTACACCTTC. It specifies CASSQTGVSYGYTF.

J is TRBJ2-7 and V is TRBV5-6; 8 nucleotides align to TRBD1. J gave up 2 bases and V 4 bases, and 8 bases lay outside the gene matches. The CDR3 is 15 residues long. Germline V gene sequence: CDR1 SGHDT, CDR2 YYEEEE. CDR3 sequence reads: CASSKRQGRPYEQYF. The CDR3 coding sequence is TGTGCCAGCAGCAAGAGACAGGGGCGACCCTACGAGCAGTACTTC.

This chain uses TRBV18 with TRBJ1-1, with 7 nucleotides matching TRBD1. Per the germline V gene, CDR1 is KGHSH and CDR2 is LQKENI. After removal of 5 bases from V and 4 bases from J, the junction contained 10 bases not matched to a gene. The CDR3 contains 15 residues. This chain's CDR3 is CASSGKGAAGTEAFF. The CDR3 DNA sequence: TGTGCCAGCTCAGGGAAGGGGGCGGCCGGCACTGAAGCTTTCTTT.

The chain has TRBV9 and TRBJ2-5; 7 nucleotides agree with TRBD2. Germline trimming cut 4 bases from V and 5 bases from J; bases unmatched to any gene: 8. The CDR3 has 14 residues. The germline V gene has CDR1 SGDLS and CDR2 YYNGEE. CDR3 protein: CASSTTFSGETQYF. For the CDR3, the DNA is TGTGCCAGCAGCACTACCTTTAGCGGGGAGACCCAGTACTTC.

The chain couples TRBV5-1 to TRBJ1-2; maybe TRBD1 (6 bases). Germline lookup yields CDR1 SGHRS and CDR2 YFSETQ. The CDR3 has 15 residues. Deletions cut 4 bases from V and 8 bases from J, with 21 bases between. CDR3 in DNA: TGCGCCAGCAGCACCGGGACACCGGCCGCTGGAGGCTACACCTTC. Translated: CASSTGTPAAGGYTF.

This clone has only a few counts. The V gene is TRBV4-1, the J gene TRBJ1-1, with a possible D match to TRBD1 (5 bases). Germline CDR1 reads MGHRA; CDR2 reads YSYEKL. The CDR3 extends over 15 amino acids. V lost 1 base to trimming and J lost 1 base, with 10 bases between them. The CDR3 coding sequence is TGCGCCAGCAGCCAAGGCGGGGCTAGGAACACTGAAGCTTTCTTT. Its protein is CASSQGGARNTEAFF.

This clone was picked up a small number of times. This rearrangement joins TRBV7-6 to TRBJ1-5; TRBD1 might be the D (5 bases). Between the trimmed V and J ends, which lost 3 bases and 6 bases, there was a span of 9 bases. The CDR3 contains 13 residues. The germline gives CDR1 SGHVS, CDR2 FNYEAQ. In nucleotides, the CDR3 is TGTGCCAGCAGCTTTACGGGGGGTCAGCCCCAGCATTTT. Its translation is CASSFTGGQPQHF.

The chain uses TRBV7-2 and TRBJ2-2; 9 bases map to TRBD2. V shed 4 bases and J 5 bases; nucleotides not matched to a gene: 8. CDR1 is SGHTA and CDR2 is FQGNSA in the germline V gene. The CDR3 sequence is 16 residues long. The CDR3 nucleotides read TGTGCCAGCAGCTCCCTACCGGGACTAGCAACCGGGGAGCTGTTTTTT. Translation: CASSSLPGLATGELFF.

The chain uses TRBV7-9 and TRBJ2-7, with a weak D call TRBD1 (5 bases). This CDR3 region has 14 residues. V lost 1 base and J lost 6, with 13 bases in between. In germline, CDR1 is SEHNR, CDR2 FQNEAQ (reference sequence). As DNA, the CDR3 is TGTGCCAGCAGCTTAGAAGGGGCTCTCGGCGAGCAGTACTTC. It yields the protein CASSLEGALGEQYF.

V usage is TRBV5-5 and J usage is TRBJ1-4, with TRBD1 identical over 7 bases. The germline CDR1 and CDR2 sequences are SGHKS and YYEKEE (reference sequence). The CDR3 has 16 residues. With 0 bases clipped from V and 4 bases from J, the junction kept 6 bases outside the gene matches. DNA for the CDR3: TGTGCCAGCAGCTTGGGGCCGGGACAGCGTAATGAAAAACTGTTTTTT. Translation: CASSLGPGQRNEKLFF. The complete variable domain, with remaining parts taken from reference TRBV5-5 and TRBJ1-4, reads DAGVTQSPTHLIKTRGQQVTLRCSPISGHKSVSWYQQVLGQGPQFIFQYYEKEERGRGNFPDRFSARQFPNYSSELNVNALLLGDSALYLCASSLGPGQRNEKLFFGSGTQLSVL.

CDR3 sequence reads: CASSQTGPYEQYF. In nucleotides, the CDR3 is TGCGCCAGCAGCCAGACAGGTCCCTACGAGCAGTACTTC. The chain couples TRBV4-1 to TRBJ2-7; weak D call: TRBD1 (6 bases). The CDR3 is made up of 13 amino acids. Trimming took off 3 bases at V and 2 bases at J, with 8 bases between the two ends. Germline V CDR1 and CDR2: MGHRA, YSYEKL.

V is TRBV2 and J is TRBJ2-1; the D gene is possibly TRBD1 (5 bases). Trimming took 6 bases from V and 0 from J, leaving 9 bases between them. The CDR3 runs 14 residues. Germline V CDR1 and CDR2: SNHLY, FYNNEI. In DNA, the CDR3 is TGTGCCAGCAGGGGGCCGAGCTCCTACAATGAGCAGTTCTTC. It yields the protein CASRGPSSYNEQFF. The full variable domain, its missing parts supplied by reference TRBV2 and TRBJ2-1, is EPEVTQTPSHQVTQMGQEVILRCVPISNHLYFYWYRQILGQKVEFLVSFYNNEISEKSEIFDDQFSVERPDGSNFTLKIRSTKLEDSAMYFCASRGPSSYNEQFFGPGTRLTVL.